Each of the 8 T cell receptor beta chains below was sequenced from the same sample in a study of blood T cell repertoires in COVID-19. Profiled with immunoSEQ multiplex PCR; TCRdb holds only in-frame clones, not every one. In the table there are some 340,000 clones, roughly four fifths of which are singletons. The sample taken for sequencing was PBMCs or T cells enriched from blood (not recorded which). The receptors come from a woman aged 45-65 years who had recovered from COVID-19.

The gene calls are TRBV19 and TRBJ1-5; 9 bases align to TRBD1. V was clipped by 5 bases and J by 12 bases; unmatched bases: 14. This CDR3 comprises 15 residues. Germline V gene lookup returns CDR1 LNHDA and CDR2 SQIVND (reference sequence). CDR3 loop: CASSSLDRGVHLQHF. Written as DNA, the CDR3 is TGTGCCAGTAGTTCCCTGGACAGGGGCGTTCATCTCCAGCATTTT.

This clone was observed once. A read error may account for a junction end that differs from germline. The chain is built from TRBV7-2 and TRBJ1-6; D gene unclear. There are 16 residues in the CDR3. Germline loops: CDR1 SGHTA, CDR2 FQGNSA. The CDR3, as DNA: TGTGCCAGCAGCTTACCTCAGGTCTCCTTTAATTCACCCCTCCACTTT. Translated, it gives CASSLPQVSFNSPLHF.

The chain employs TRBV28 and TRBJ2-1, with D possibly TRBD2 on 6 matching bases. Trimming stripped 8 bases from V and 8 bases from J, with 10 bases between. Looked up from germline, CDR1 is MDHEN and CDR2 is SYDVKM. The CDR3 runs to 11 residues. CDR3 sequence (DNA): TGTGCCAGCGGGGGGTTGGATGAGCAGTTCTTC. Amino acids: CASGGLDEQFF.

The chain recombines TRBV2 with TRBJ2-1; the match to TRBD2 covers 8 bases. Germline trimming cut 6 bases from V and 5 bases from J; bases unmatched to any gene: 3. This CDR3 is built from 13 residues. Germline V lookup: CDR1 SNHLY, CDR2 FYNNEI. CDR3 bases: TGTGCCAGCAGGGCGGGAGGTCACAATGAGCAGTTCTTC. Its translation: CASRAGGHNEQFF.

J is TRBJ2-7 and V is TRBV11-2, with D perhaps TRBD1 (7 bases). Germline lookup yields CDR1 SGHAT and CDR2 FQNNGV. The CDR3 covers 13 residues. V dropped 4 bases and J dropped 3 bases, with 10 bases sitting between them. The CDR3 sequence: CASSSQGGYEQYF. DNA for the CDR3: TGTGCCAGCAGCTCCCAGGGGGGCTACGAGCAGTACTTC.

The chain carries TRBV28 and TRBJ2-7, with no clear D. Trimming left V 3 bases short and J 1 base short, with 7 bases between. Germline CDR1 reads MDHEN; CDR2 reads SYDVKM. This CDR3 has 13 amino acids. The CDR3 region is CASSLTGSYEQYF. The CDR3 DNA follows: TGTGCCAGCAGTTTGACTGGATCCTACGAGCAGTACTTC.

The genes are TRBV5-1 and TRBJ2-4; the match to TRBD1 covers 7 bases. CDR1 is SGHRS, CDR2 YFSETQ, per germline. Trimming cost V 3 bases and J 8 bases; bases outside gene matches: 2. CDR3 length equals 12 residues. The CDR3: CASSSTGDIQYF. The CDR3 nucleotides read TGCGCCAGCAGCTCCACAGGGGACATTCAGTACTTC.

The CDR3 coding sequence is TGTGCCAGCAGCACGCCGGGGGGCTACGAGCAGTACTTC. Translated, it gives CASSTPGGYEQYF. The chain joins TRBV11-1 to TRBJ2-7, with 7 bases fitting TRBD2. V lost 5 bases, J lost 3 bases, and 4 bases stayed unmatched. The germline CDR1 and CDR2 sequences are SGHAT and FQDESV (reference sequence). The CDR3 totals 13 residues.